A single sample gave rise to the 26 T cell receptor beta chains below, sequenced in a study of blood T cells in healthy people across ages. Combining a sample-barcoded 5' primer with a J-beta primer mix, a second PCR ran for roughly 6 to 12 cycles. TCRdb passed the 5' RACE reads through MiXCR, listing each CDR3 protein once. The data hold approximately 800,000 distinct CDR3 sequences, with roughly 60% observed a single time. The specimen sequenced was blood. The receptors shown here come from a man in his thirties or forties in good health.

The chain carries TRBV12-3 or TRBV12-4 and TRBJ2-3; D ambiguous. This CDR3 spans 12 amino acids. V lost 5 bases, J lost 4 bases, and 7 bases lay in between. The CDR3 loop reads CASSRTADTQYF. CDR3 in DNA: TGTGCCAGCAGTCGGACGGCAGATACGCAGTATTTT.

The chain joins TRBV28 to TRBJ2-1, with unresolved D. V dropped 5 bases and J dropped 7 bases, with 12 bases sitting between them. From germline, CDR1 is MDHEN and CDR2 SYDVKM. CDR3 length: 13 residues. In nucleotides, the CDR3 is TGTGCCAGCAGTACATACAAAAATAATGAGCAGTTCTTC. It codes for CASSTYKNNEQFF.

This clonotype was seen ten or more times. The genes are TRBV5-6 and TRBJ1-5, with 7 positions matching TRBD1. This CDR3 has 15 residues. Germline V gene lookup returns CDR1 SGHDT and CDR2 YYEEEE. Trimming at V came to 2 bases and at J to 5 bases, leaving 7 bases not matched to a gene. The CDR3 sequence: CASSLGGGGYQPQHF. The DNA for the CDR3 is TGTGCCAGCAGCTTAGGGGGAGGGGGCTATCAGCCCCAGCATTTT.

The rearrangement uses TRBV9 and TRBJ1-2; D gene ambiguous. The germline V gene has CDR1 SGDLS and CDR2 YYNGEE. Trimming left V 4 bases short and J 6 bases short, with 13 bases between. This CDR3 is 13 amino acids long. The CDR3, as DNA: TGTGCCAGCAGCCCCCAGCCTAGAGATGGCTACACCTTC. Protein product: CASSPQPRDGYTF.

The chain employs TRBV24-1 and TRBJ2-3; 8 bases fit TRBD2. The CDR3 is 16 amino acids. V was pared by 7 bases and J by 5 bases, with 13 bases of the junction left unmatched. The germline V gene encodes CDR1 KGHDR and CDR2 SFDVKD. DNA for the CDR3: TGTGCCACCAGCGGTACCCCCGGCGGGAGGCAAGATACGCAGTATTTT. Its protein is CATSGTPGGRQDTQYF.

The chain carries TRBV4-1 and TRBJ2-7, with 7 bases that match TRBD1. V dropped 0 bases and J dropped 3; count of bases not matched to a gene: 5. The CDR3 extends over 15 amino acids. Germline V gene lookup returns CDR1 MGHRA and CDR2 YSYEKL. The CDR3 DNA reads as TGCGCCAGCAGCCAAGAGTGGCAGGGGGACTACGAGCAGTACTTC. This gives the protein CASSQEWQGDYEQYF.

This chain joins TRBV3-1 and TRBJ2-5; no clear D. Looked up from germline, CDR1 is LGHDT and CDR2 is YNNKEL (reference sequence). V was trimmed by 4 bases and J by 5 bases, leaving 11 bases between them. The CDR3 contains 13 residues. DNA for the CDR3: TGTGCCAGCAGCCGGCCCCCCCGGGAGACCCAGTACTTC. Translating gives CASSRPPRETQYF.

The chain recombines TRBV29-1 with TRBJ1-1, with D maybe TRBD1 (5 bases). Germline loops: CDR1 SQVTM, CDR2 ANQGSEA. The CDR3 is 14 amino acids. The V and J ends lost 5 bases and 6 bases respectively, with 19 bases between them. CDR3 sequence (DNA): TGCAGCGTTATTGGTATGAGGGGAATCGCTGAAGCTTTCTTT. Protein sequence: CSVIGMRGIAEAFF.

The chain carries TRBV6-6 and TRBJ1-1; 7 nucleotides line up with TRBD1. Trimming cost V 4 bases and J 0 bases; bases outside gene matches: 5. CDR1 and CDR2 from the germline V gene are MNHNY and SVGAGI (reference sequence). The CDR3 loop spans 15 amino acids. The CDR3 region is CASSFPGQMNTEAFF. CDR3 coding DNA: TGTGCCAGCAGTTTTCCGGGACAGATGAACACTGAAGCTTTCTTT.

The CDR3: CASSPPPGELFF. The CDR3 nucleotides read TGTGCCAGCAGCCCGCCCCCGGGGGAGCTGTTTTTT. The gene calls are TRBV7-2 and TRBJ2-2, with unresolved D. Germline CDR1 SGHTA, CDR2 FQGNSA. V lost 5 bases and J lost 8, with 9 bases in between. The CDR3 runs to 12 residues.

V and J are TRBV7-8 and TRBJ2-1; D not certain. The CDR3 contains 15 residues. The ends were cut back, 5 bases at V and 8 bases at J, with 19 bases in the middle. Germline V gives CDR1 SGHVS, CDR2 FQNEAQ. This CDR3 reads CASSTKIVVAHEQFF. The CDR3 DNA reads as TGTGCCAGCAGCACAAAGATAGTGGTGGCCCATGAGCAGTTCTTC.

The V call is TRBV6-1, the J call TRBJ2-5, with D maybe TRBD2 (6 bases). The J call is in doubt because the DNA end fits TRBJ2-7 better. CDR1 and CDR2 (germline): MNHNS, SASEGT. CDR3 length equals 14 residues. In DNA, the CDR3 is TGTGCCAGCATCTCCGGGGGAAGTTTATACGAGCAGTACTTC. Protein product: CASISGGSLYEQYF.

V usage is TRBV12-5 and J usage is TRBJ2-1, with D unclear. Germline CDR1 reads LGHNT; CDR2 reads FRNRAP. Trimming removed 4 bases from V and 4 bases from J, with 11 bases in between. The CDR3 loop spans 14 amino acids. DNA of the CDR3: TGTGCTAGTGGTTCGGGCGTGGGATACAATGAGCAGTTCTTC. Amino acids: CASGSGVGYNEQFF.

For the CDR3, the DNA is TGTGCCAGCAGCGTAGCCTACGGGAATTCCTACGAGCAGTACTTC. This encodes CASSVAYGNSYEQYF. The genes are TRBV9 and TRBJ2-7; a weak D match, TRBD2 (5 bases). Germline loops: CDR1 SGDLS, CDR2 YYNGEE. Deletions cut 0 bases from V and 1 base from J, with 11 bases between. The CDR3 is 15 residues long. Full variable domain (remainder filled in from reference TRBV9 and TRBJ2-7): DSGVTQTPKHLITATGQRVTLRCSPRSGDLSVYWYQQSLDQGLQFLIQYYNGEERAKGNILERFSAQQFPDLHSELNLSSLELGDSALYFCASSVAYGNSYEQYFGPGTRLTVT.

This chain links TRBV6-1 with TRBJ2-7, with 7 bases identical to TRBD1. Per the germline V gene, CDR1 is MNHNS and CDR2 is SASEGT. Unmatched junction bases numbered 15, after V lost 6 bases and J lost 7 bases. The CDR3 is made up of 15 amino acids. The CDR3 bases are TGTGCCAGCAGCGGCCGAGGGGGCAAGAAGAATGAGCAGTACTTC. Its translation: CASSGRGGKKNEQYF.

This clonotype was detected many times. An end of the junction does not agree with germline; a read error may underlie this. The chain links TRBV12-3 or TRBV12-4 to TRBJ2-3; no clear D. This CDR3 region has 12 residues. CDR3 amino acids: CASSFATDTQYF. The CDR3 DNA reads as TGCGCCAGCAGCTTTGCCACAGATACGCAGTATTTT.

V is TRBV7-9 and J is TRBJ1-2; D unresolved. Germline loops: CDR1 SEHNR, CDR2 FQNEAQ (reference sequence). Trimming stripped 0 bases from V and 5 bases from J, with 25 bases between. This CDR3 has 19 amino acids. The CDR3 spells CASSLALFPALGRSYGYTF. CDR3 in DNA: TGTGCCAGCAGCTTAGCGCTTTTCCCTGCTCTGGGAAGGAGTTATGGCTACACCTTC.

The chain is built from TRBV6-6 and TRBJ2-5, with D maybe TRBD2 (6 bases). Trimming left V 6 bases short and J 1 base short, with 21 bases between. This CDR3 has 17 residues. Germline-derived CDR1 and CDR2 are MNHNY and SVGAGI (reference sequence). CDR3 coding DNA: TGTGCCAGCAGCCTCGGGAGAGAACTAGTGATCCAAGAGACCCAGTACTTC. This sequence encodes CASSLGRELVIQETQYF.

This clonotype is a singleton in its sample. The V and J genes are TRBV20-1 and TRBJ2-7; 8 bases agree with TRBD1. Losses at the gene ends were 3 bases for V and 5 bases for J; bases not matched to a gene: 6. Germline V gene lookup returns CDR1 DFQATT and CDR2 SNEGSKA (reference sequence). The CDR3 sequence is 13 residues long. Here the CDR3 reads CSASGQGVHEQYF. CDR3 coding DNA: TGCAGTGCTAGCGGACAGGGAGTCCACGAGCAGTACTTC.

This clonotype has only one observation. V is TRBV6-5 and J is TRBJ2-1; maybe TRBD2 (6 bases). The CDR3 length is 13 residues. Germline V CDR1 and CDR2: MNHEY, SVGAGI. The V end was cut by 0 bases, the J end by 14 bases, with 14 bases between. In DNA, the CDR3 is TGTGCCAGCAGTTACTCCGGGGGTCGAACAGAGTTCTTC. Translating gives CASSYSGGRTEFF.

The chain has TRBV5-1 and TRBJ2-5, with a tentative D call TRBD2 (6 bases). The J call may be incorrect, as the DNA end agrees better with TRBJ2-7. In germline, CDR1 is SGHRS, CDR2 YFSETQ. The CDR3 is made up of 14 amino acids. CDR3 loop: CASRLEGRGDEQYF. For the CDR3, the DNA is TGCGCCAGCAGGCTTGAGGGGCGCGGGGACGAGCAGTACTTC.

The V gene is TRBV18, the J gene TRBJ2-3, with no clear D. Germline lookup yields CDR1 KGHSH and CDR2 LQKENI. The CDR3 length is 15 residues. The ends were cut back, 1 base at V and 4 bases at J, with 12 bases in the middle. The CDR3 is CASSPRSTAPDTQYF. The CDR3 nucleotides read TGTGCCAGCTCACCACGGTCCACCGCCCCAGATACGCAGTATTTT.

CDR3 protein: CASSDDRASVVYEQYF. The CDR3 nucleotides read TGTGCCAGCAGTGACGACAGAGCATCAGTCGTCTACGAGCAGTACTTC. The chain links TRBV28 to TRBJ2-7; a possible D gene is TRBD1 (5 bases). Trimming cost V 5 bases and J 3 bases, with 20 bases left between them. Germline V gene data show CDR1 as MDHEN and CDR2 as SYDVKM. The CDR3 has 16 residues. Based on the CDR3 plus reference TRBV28 and TRBJ2-7, the full variable domain is DVKVTQSSRYLVKRTGEKVFLECVQDMDHENMFWYRQDPGLGLRLIYFSYDVKMKEKGDIPEGYSVSREKKERFSLILESASTNQTSMYLCASSDDRASVVYEQYFGPGTRLTVT.

This clonotype was seen only once. The chain couples TRBV20-1 to TRBJ2-1; 8 bases agree with TRBD1. CDR3 length equals 12 residues. Germline loops: CDR1 DFQATT, CDR2 SNEGSKA (reference sequence). After removal of 4 bases from V and 8 bases from J, the junction contained 4 bases not matched to a gene. CDR3 region: CSATSQGDEQFF. CDR3 DNA: TGCAGTGCTACGTCACAGGGGGATGAGCAGTTCTTC.

The chain combines TRBV6-2 or TRBV6-3 with TRBJ1-2; 7 positions match TRBD1. The germline CDR1 and CDR2 sequences are MNHEY and SVGEGT. V lost 5 bases and J lost 4; bases outside the gene matches: 7. There are 14 residues in the CDR3. The CDR3 bases are TGTGCCAGCAGTCCTCGGGACAGAAGCTATGGCTACACCTTC. Amino acid sequence: CASSPRDRSYGYTF.

This sequence joins TRBV18 and TRBJ2-3, with D hard to call. V shed 1 base and J shed 0 bases, with 5 bases lying between them. The CDR3 sequence is 14 residues long. Germline lookup yields CDR1 KGHSH and CDR2 LQKENI. This CDR3 is CASSPLRSTDTQYF. The CDR3 nucleotides read TGTGCCAGCTCACCACTGAGGAGCACAGATACGCAGTATTTT.